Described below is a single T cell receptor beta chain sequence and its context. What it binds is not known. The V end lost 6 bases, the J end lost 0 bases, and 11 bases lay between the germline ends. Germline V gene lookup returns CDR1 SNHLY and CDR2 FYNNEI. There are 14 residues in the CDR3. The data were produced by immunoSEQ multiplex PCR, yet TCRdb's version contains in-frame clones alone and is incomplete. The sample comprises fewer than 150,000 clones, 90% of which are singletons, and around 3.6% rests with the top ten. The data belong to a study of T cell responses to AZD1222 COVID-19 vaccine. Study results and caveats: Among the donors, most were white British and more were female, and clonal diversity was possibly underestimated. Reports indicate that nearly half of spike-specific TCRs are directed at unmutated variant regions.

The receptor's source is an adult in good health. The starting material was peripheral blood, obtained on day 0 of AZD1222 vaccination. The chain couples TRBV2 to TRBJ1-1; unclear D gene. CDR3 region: CASRSDWVNTEAFF. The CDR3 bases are TGTGCCAGCAGGTCTGATTGGGTGAACACTGAAGCTTTCTTT. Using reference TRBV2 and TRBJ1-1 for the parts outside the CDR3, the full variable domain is EPEVTQTPSHQVTQMGQEVILRCVPISNHLYFYWYRQILGQKVEFLVSFYNNEISEKSEIFDDQFSVERPDGSNFTLKIRSTKLEDSAMYFCASRSDWVNTEAFFGQGTRLTVV.